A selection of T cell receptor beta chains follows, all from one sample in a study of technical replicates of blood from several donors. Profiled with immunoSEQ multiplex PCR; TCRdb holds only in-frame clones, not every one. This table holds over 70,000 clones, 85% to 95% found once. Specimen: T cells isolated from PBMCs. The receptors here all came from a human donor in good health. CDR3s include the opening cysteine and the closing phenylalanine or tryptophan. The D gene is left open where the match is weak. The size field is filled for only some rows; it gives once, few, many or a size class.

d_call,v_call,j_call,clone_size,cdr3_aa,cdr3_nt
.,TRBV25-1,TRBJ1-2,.,CASSDGAGGYTF,TGTGCCAGCAGTGATGGGGCGGGGGGCTACACCTTC
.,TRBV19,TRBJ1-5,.,CASTRRGDQPQHF,TGTGCCAGTACCCGGAGGGGAGATCAGCCCCAGCATTTT
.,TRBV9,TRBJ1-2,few,CASSVGQRSNYGYTF,TGTGCCAGCAGCGTAGGACAGCGCTCAAACTATGGCTACACCTTC
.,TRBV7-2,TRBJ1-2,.,CASSLGQVRRYTF,TGTGCCAGCAGCCTGGGGCAGGTTCGACGCTACACCTTC
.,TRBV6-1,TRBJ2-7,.,CASGLTSYEQYF,TGTGCCAGCGGTTTGACTAGCTACGAGCAGTACTTC
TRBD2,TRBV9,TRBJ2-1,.,CASSVAGGPYNEQFF,TGTGCCAGCAGCGTAGCGGGAGGGCCCTACAATGAGCAGTTCTTC
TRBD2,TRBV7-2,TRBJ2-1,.,CASSLSGSYNEQFF,TGTGCCAGCAGCTTAAGCGGGAGCTACAATGAGCAGTTCTTC
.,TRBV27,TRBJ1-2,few,CASSWPGGYGYTF,TGTGCCAGCAGTTGGCCGGGGGGCTATGGCTACACCTTC
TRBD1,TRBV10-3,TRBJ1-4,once,CAISPRSTGVNEKLFF,TGTGCCATCAGTCCCCGATCGACAGGGGTTAATGAAAAACTGTTTTTT
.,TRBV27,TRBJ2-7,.,CASSPVERLNEQYF,TGTGCCAGCAGTCCAGTTGAGCGTCTCAACGAGCAGTACTTC
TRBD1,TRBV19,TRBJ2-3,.,CASKKGAFYTDTQYF,TGTGCCAGTAAGAAGGGGGCCTTTTACACAGATACGCAGTATTTT
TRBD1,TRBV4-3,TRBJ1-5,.,CASSQVPATGGRQPQHF,TGCGCCAGCAGCCAAGTCCCCGCGACAGGGGGCCGGCAGCCCCAGCATTTT
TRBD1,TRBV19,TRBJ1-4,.,CASRWTGRHEKLFF,TGTGCCAGTAGGTGGACAGGGCGGCATGAAAAACTGTTTTTT
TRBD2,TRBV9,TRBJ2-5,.,CASSVGTSGEETQYF,TGTGCCAGCAGCGTAGGTACTAGCGGGGAAGAGACCCAGTACTTC
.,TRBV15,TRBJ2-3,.,CATSGGRDLPDTQYF,TGTGCCACCAGCGGTGGTCGGGATTTGCCAGATACGCAGTATTTT
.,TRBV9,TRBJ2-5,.,CASSVSQETQYF,TGTGCCAGCAGCGTCAGCCAAGAGACCCAGTACTTC
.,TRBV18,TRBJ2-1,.,CASSPSWEQGTFF,TGTGCCAGCTCACCATCTTGGGAACAGGGTACGTTCTTC
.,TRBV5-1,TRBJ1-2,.,CASSWGDGYGYTF,TGCGCCAGCAGCTGGGGGGACGGCTATGGCTACACCTTC
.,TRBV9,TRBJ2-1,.,CASSVGLGNEQFF,TGTGCCAGCAGCGTAGGACTAGGCAATGAGCAGTTCTTC
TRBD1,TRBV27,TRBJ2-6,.,CASKRDRAPSGANVLTF,TGTGCCAGCAAGAGGGACAGAGCTCCTTCTGGGGCCAACGTCCTGACTTTC
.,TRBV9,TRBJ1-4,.,CASSVGGQVWEKLFF,TGTGCCAGCAGCGTAGGAGGGCAGGTATGGGAAAAACTGTTTTTT
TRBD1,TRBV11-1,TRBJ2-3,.,CASSLKGTGFDTQYF,TGTGCCAGCAGCTTAAAAGGGACAGGGTTTGATACGCAGTATTTT
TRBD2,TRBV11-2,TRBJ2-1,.,CASSSLGLAGPFNEQFF,TGTGCCAGCAGCTCCTTGGGACTAGCGGGACCCTTCAATGAGCAGTTCTTC
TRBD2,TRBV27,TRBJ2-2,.,CASKEQRELNGELFF,TGTGCCAGCAAAGAACAGCGGGAGTTAAACGGGGAGCTGTTTTTT
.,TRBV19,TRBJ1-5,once,CASSTQVQPQHF,TGTGCCAGTAGTACTCAGGTTCAGCCCCAGCATTTT
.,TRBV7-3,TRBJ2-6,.,CASSPTRPISGANVLTF,TGTGCCAGCAGCCCAACGCGGCCCATCTCTGGGGCCAACGTCCTGACTTTC
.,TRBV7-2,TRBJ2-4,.,CASSFARYPIQYF,TGTGCCAGCAGTTTTGCTAGGTATCCCATTCAGTACTTC
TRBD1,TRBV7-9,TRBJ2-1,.,CASSLPAGGNEQFF,TGTGCCAGCAGCTTACCGGCAGGGGGCAATGAGCAGTTCTTC
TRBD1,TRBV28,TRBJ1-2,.,CASNVEGQGFTYGYTF,TGTGCCAGCAACGTCGAAGGACAGGGGTTTACCTATGGCTACACCTTC
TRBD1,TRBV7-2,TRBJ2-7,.,CASSPSGTDTYEQYF,TGTGCCAGCAGCCCTTCCGGGACAGATACCTACGAGCAGTACTTC
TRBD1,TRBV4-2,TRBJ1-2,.,CASSQGPRYIRDRFIYGYTF,TGTGCCAGCAGCCAAGGTCCCCGCTACATACGGGACAGATTCATCTATGGCTACACCTTC
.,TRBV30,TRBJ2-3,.,CAWSGIIDLAYTQYF,TGTGCCTGGAGCGGGATAATCGACTTAGCCTATACGCAGTATTTT
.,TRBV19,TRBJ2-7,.,CASSIQGTYEQYF,TGTGCCAGTAGTATACAGGGAACCTACGAGCAGTACTTC
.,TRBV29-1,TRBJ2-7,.,CSVEEGAGEQYF,TGCAGCGTTGAAGAAGGTGCGGGGGAGCAGTACTTC
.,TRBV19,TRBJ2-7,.,CASSIGPYEQYF,TGTGCCAGTAGTATTGGCCCCTACGAGCAGTACTTC
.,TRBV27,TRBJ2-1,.,CASSRGINEQFF,TGTGCCAGCAGTAGAGGGATCAATGAGCAGTTCTTC
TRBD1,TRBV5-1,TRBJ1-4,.,CASSFRGERSYEKLFF,TGCGCCAGCAGCTTCAGGGGGGAGAGGTCCTATGAAAAACTGTTTTTT
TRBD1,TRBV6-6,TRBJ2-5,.,CASSYPPGGRETQYF,TGTGCCAGCAGTTACCCCCCAGGGGGTAGAGAGACCCAGTACTTC
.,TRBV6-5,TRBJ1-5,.,CASSRGKDQPQHF,TGTGCCAGCAGTAGGGGGAAGGATCAGCCCCAGCATTTT